This T cell receptor beta chain was sequenced in a study of blood T cell repertoires in COVID-19. Study in general: COVID-19 samples collected from the United States, Italy and Spain covered acute and convalescent phases.

This CDR3 is built from 14 residues. Trimming took 3 bases from V and 8 from J; bases not matched to a gene: 6. Looked up from germline, CDR1 is SEHNR and CDR2 is FQNEAQ (reference sequence). Generated by immunoSEQ multiplex PCR, the TCRdb table keeps only in-frame clones and is missing some. The data show approximately 170,000 clones, around 86% seen once. Sequenced material: peripheral blood. This chain joins TRBV7-9 and TRBJ1-2; 10 bases are a match to TRBD1. This receptor was taken from a man aged 45-60 years with active or convalescent COVID-19. Here the CDR3 DNA reads TGTGCCAGCAGCTTGTCCCCGACAGGGGGCGGCTACACCTTC. Translation gives CASSLSPTGGGYTF.